Described below is a single T cell receptor (beta chain) sequence and its context. The sample originates from a study of blood T cell repertoires in COVID-19. As for the study in general: Samples representing acute and convalescent COVID-19 were sourced from the United States, Italy and Spain.

Original methodology: Reference gene primer amplification gave estimated nucleated cell counts. Libraries were prepared by immunoSEQ multiplex PCR; TCRdb keeps only in-frame clonotypes and omits some of them. V and J calls plus clone size are reproduced from that table; the DNA served to infer D and trimming. The sample lists 120,000 to 150,000 clones, roughly 81% seen once, with roughly 8.8% in the top ten. CDR3 length equals 12 residues. The ends were cut back, 1 base at V and 3 bases at J, with 7 bases in the middle. CDR1 is GTSNPN, CDR2 SVGIG, per germline (reference sequence). V and J are TRBV30 and TRBJ2-7, with a possible D match to TRBD2 (5 bases). The receptor's source is a human donor with acute or convalescent COVID-19. The donor label of this sample is uncertain. Sequencing was carried out using peripheral blood. CDR3 in amino acids: CAWSASGYEQYF. DNA for the CDR3: TGTGCCTGGAGTGCGAGCGGCTACGAGCAGTACTTC. Full variable domain (rest looked up from reference TRBV30 and TRBJ2-7): SQTIHQWPATLVQPVGSPLSLECTVEGTSNPNLYWYRQAAGRGLQLLFYSVGIGQISSEVPQNLSASRPQDRQFILSSKKLLLSDSGFYLCAWSASGYEQYFGPGTRLTVT.